These T cell receptor beta chains were read from a single sample in a study of blood T cell repertoires in COVID-19. Clones were sequenced by immunoSEQ multiplex PCR, and TCRdb holds only the in-frame ones, with some missing. The table lists approximately 180,000 clones, around 85% of them singletons. Source material: PBMCs or T cells enriched from blood (not recorded which). The receptors here all came from a man aged 35-49 years who had recovered from COVID-19. The conserved cysteine and the conserved F or W are not part of the CDR3 here. A D gene is named only where the DNA matches it firmly.

J gene: TRBJ1-2
D gene: NA
V gene: TRBV27
CDR3 protein: ASSTFGATGYGYT

J gene: TRBJ1-2
D gene: NA
V gene: TRBV15
CDR3 protein: ATSIWGQPGYT

J gene: TRBJ2-3
D gene: TRBD1
V gene: TRBV5-1
CDR3 protein: ASSSDRGAGDTQY

J gene: TRBJ1-5
D gene: NA
V gene: TRBV29-1
CDR3 protein: SVSPAGTGQPQH

J gene: TRBJ2-1
D gene: NA
V gene: TRBV27
CDR3 protein: ASSLVRHNEQF

J gene: TRBJ2-5
D gene: NA
V gene: TRBV9
CDR3 protein: ASTRGGIEETQY

J gene: TRBJ1-2
D gene: NA
V gene: TRBV19
CDR3 protein: ASSIVVNEGYT

J gene: TRBJ1-3
D gene: NA
V gene: TRBV19
CDR3 protein: ATGQNIVGSSGNTIY

J gene: TRBJ1-6
D gene: NA
V gene: TRBV4-1
CDR3 protein: ASSQQVFAGWDLH

J gene: TRBJ1-5
D gene: NA
V gene: TRBV19
CDR3 protein: ASRTHGGEPQH

J gene: TRBJ1-6
D gene: NA
V gene: TRBV27
CDR3 protein: ASTANPVGWGSPLH

J gene: TRBJ1-1
D gene: TRBD1
V gene: TRBV19
CDR3 protein: ASSPPPGGYRAF

J gene: TRBJ1-2
D gene: TRBD1
V gene: TRBV4-2
CDR3 protein: ASSQEGLGTEYGYT

J gene: TRBJ2-3
D gene: NA
V gene: TRBV9
CDR3 protein: ASSVRGTGDTQY

J gene: TRBJ1-2
D gene: NA
V gene: TRBV18
CDR3 protein: ASSPDGGLSYT

J gene: TRBJ2-7
D gene: NA
V gene: TRBV5-1
CDR3 protein: ASRTGSGYEQY

J gene: TRBJ2-2
D gene: TRBD2
V gene: TRBV7-3
CDR3 protein: ASSPGGGGELF

J gene: TRBJ1-2
D gene: NA
V gene: TRBV21-1
CDR3 protein: ASSPEGNRDRAKSYGYT

J gene: TRBJ1-5
D gene: NA
V gene: TRBV6-5
CDR3 protein: ASRYFRTTDQPQH

J gene: TRBJ1-5
D gene: TRBD1
V gene: TRBV5-1
CDR3 protein: ASSLTGQGGNQPQH

J gene: TRBJ2-5
D gene: NA
V gene: TRBV27
CDR3 protein: ASSFSGAETQY

J gene: TRBJ1-1
D gene: NA
V gene: TRBV18
CDR3 protein: ASSPRDLTMNTEAF

J gene: TRBJ1-1
D gene: TRBD1
V gene: TRBV6-5
CDR3 protein: ASSPRGLRYTEAF

J gene: TRBJ1-1
D gene: TRBD1
V gene: TRBV19
CDR3 protein: ASSIDTGVMNTEAF

J gene: TRBJ2-1
D gene: NA
V gene: TRBV4-1
CDR3 protein: ASSRVSHGDSPYNEQF

J gene: TRBJ1-3
D gene: NA
V gene: TRBV18
CDR3 protein: ASSPGTGNTIY

J gene: TRBJ2-7
D gene: TRBD2
V gene: TRBV28
CDR3 protein: ASRSPGTSGYEQY

J gene: TRBJ1-1
D gene: NA
V gene: TRBV5-1
CDR3 protein: ASSLSSPGDPMNTEAF

J gene: TRBJ1-6
D gene: NA
V gene: TRBV6-1
CDR3 protein: ASSEAGQLENSPLH

J gene: TRBJ2-2
D gene: TRBD1
V gene: TRBV7-8
CDR3 protein: ASSLYGTGVTGELF

J gene: TRBJ2-1
D gene: NA
V gene: TRBV20-1
CDR3 protein: SARETRAV

J gene: TRBJ2-2
D gene: NA
V gene: TRBV9
CDR3 protein: ASSVGAIPGELF

J gene: TRBJ2-3
D gene: NA
V gene: TRBV28
CDR3 protein: ASSLPGSADTQY

J gene: TRBJ1-1
D gene: TRBD1
V gene: TRBV4-2
CDR3 protein: ASSQDLNQGGLNTEAF

J gene: TRBJ2-3
D gene: NA
V gene: TRBV12-5
CDR3 protein: ASGQLLNTQY

J gene: TRBJ2-3
D gene: TRBD2
V gene: TRBV5-4
CDR3 protein: ASSLGLVGPTDTQY

J gene: TRBJ1-1
D gene: NA
V gene: TRBV21-1
CDR3 protein: ASSKGNSVGHSPYGAF

J gene: TRBJ2-1
D gene: TRBD2
V gene: TRBV2
CDR3 protein: ASKTSNGDEQF

J gene: TRBJ2-7
D gene: TRBD1
V gene: TRBV2
CDR3 protein: ASSGQGNPGEQY

J gene: TRBJ2-5
D gene: TRBD1
V gene: TRBV29-1
CDR3 protein: SVEGTGRETQY

J gene: TRBJ2-1
D gene: TRBD2
V gene: TRBV6-5
CDR3 protein: ASSWLTSGSRNEQF

J gene: TRBJ1-1
D gene: NA
V gene: TRBV13
CDR3 protein: ASSSGGFGEAF

J gene: TRBJ2-1
D gene: TRBD2
V gene: TRBV24-1
CDR3 protein: ATSDPSTGTSGYNEQF

J gene: TRBJ2-7
D gene: TRBD1
V gene: TRBV5-1
CDR3 protein: ASSSPGQTYYEQY

J gene: TRBJ2-7
D gene: NA
V gene: TRBV6-1
CDR3 protein: ASSDLRSSYEQY

J gene: TRBJ2-4
D gene: TRBD2
V gene: TRBV30
CDR3 protein: AWTSGGTIAKNIQY

J gene: TRBJ1-1
D gene: NA
V gene: TRBV5-4
CDR3 protein: ASSSVKLPGSGEAF

J gene: TRBJ1-5
D gene: NA
V gene: TRBV28
CDR3 protein: ASSYGVVGPWQPQH

J gene: TRBJ1-3
D gene: NA
V gene: TRBV6-5
CDR3 protein: ASSPRTDGNTIY

J gene: TRBJ1-2
D gene: NA
V gene: TRBV9
CDR3 protein: ASSDGYGYT

J gene: TRBJ2-3
D gene: NA
V gene: TRBV11-2
CDR3 protein: ASNRGRLRVATDTQY

J gene: TRBJ1-4
D gene: TRBD1
V gene: TRBV11-2
CDR3 protein: ASSQRQGTIEKLF

J gene: TRBJ1-2
D gene: TRBD1
V gene: TRBV6-5
CDR3 protein: ASSLHRGSPYGYT